These 18 T cell receptor beta chains were sequenced from one sample in a study of T cells in Graves' hyperthyroidism and ophthalmopathy. Amplified TCR beta CDR3 regions derived from RNA transcripts. The TCR CDR3 was amplified in a first-round RT-PCR using the HTBI primer set. TCRdb processed the multiplex PCR reads anew with MiXCR; each CDR3 protein has one entry. The sample consists of nearly 600,000 distinct CDR3 sequences, approximately 15% of them appearing once. Input material: blood. These receptors all come from a woman younger than 45 with Graves' hyperthyroidism that later progressed to Graves' ophthalmopathy.

This clonotype was detected many times. The chain uses TRBV10-3 and TRBJ1-1; the match to TRBD1 covers 8 bases. The ends lost 11 bases at V and 4 bases at J; junction bases unmatched: 9. Germline CDR1 reads ENHRY; CDR2 reads SYGVKD. The CDR3 has 13 residues. The CDR3 loop is CAVRQGKTTEAFF. The CDR3 DNA sequence: TGTGCCGTACGACAGGGGAAGACCACTGAAGCTTTCTTT.

This clonotype was picked up many times. The V and J genes are TRBV19 and TRBJ1-2; 12 bases are shared with TRBD1. The germline V gene has CDR1 LNHDA and CDR2 SQIVND (reference sequence). Trimming removed 6 bases from V and 4 bases from J; junction bases left unmatched: 9. This CDR3 is 16 amino acids long. The CDR3 reads CASRPPGTGGSYGYTF. As DNA, the CDR3 is TGTGCCAGTAGACCGCCGGGGACAGGGGGCAGCTATGGCTACACCTTC.

Remarks on this clonotype: Given a much more abundant clone one base away, this may be a read error. The gene calls are TRBV20-1 and TRBJ2-5; a weak D match, TRBD2 (5 bases). V was clipped by 7 bases and J by 2 bases, with 14 bases between them. Germline CDR1 and CDR2: DFQATT and SNEGSKA (reference sequence). This CDR3 is built from 13 residues. The CDR3 spells CSGNEDWQETQYF. Written as DNA, the CDR3 is TGCAGTGGTAACGAGGACTGGCAAGAGACCCAGTACTTC.

V is TRBV11-1 and J is TRBJ2-7; D gene ambiguous. With 3 bases removed from V and 3 bases from J, the gap between germline ends came to 15 bases. The CDR3 contains 15 residues. Per germline, CDR1 SGHAT and CDR2 FQDESV (reference sequence). The CDR3 bases are TGTGCCAGCAGCTTCAGCTCGAGTCCGAACTACGAGCAGTACTTC. This gives the protein CASSFSSSPNYEQYF.

V gene TRBV4-1 combines with J gene TRBJ2-7; D possibly corresponds to TRBD2 (5 bases). Germline-derived CDR1 and CDR2 are MGHRA and YSYEKL. V was shortened by 1 base and J by 7 bases, with 17 bases between the two germline ends. CDR3 size: 15 residues. In DNA form, the CDR3 reads TGCGCCAGCAGCCAAGGTGAGGGTGTGGGTCGAGAGCAGTACTTC. Protein product: CASSQGEGVGREQYF.

This clonotype came up a few times. Since the CDR3 does not end with the conserved phenylalanine or tryptophan, this likely comes from a read error. J is TRBJ1-1 and V is TRBV28; D not resolved. The CDR3 sequence is 11 residues long. Germline V lookup: CDR1 MDHEN, CDR2 SYDVKM. The V and J ends lost 2 bases and 5 bases respectively, with 3 bases between them. DNA for the CDR3: TGTGCCAGCAGTTTAGCGACTGAAGCTTTCCTT. Its protein product is CASSLATEAFL.

J is TRBJ2-1 and V is TRBV30, with D perhaps assigned TRBD1 or TRBD2 (5 bases each). The CDR3 totals 14 residues. The germline gives CDR1 GTSNPN, CDR2 SVGIG (reference sequence). V lost 4 bases, J lost 4 bases, and 14 bases lay in between. The CDR3 region has the DNA TGTGCCTGGACAGGGACGGTCCCATACAATGAGCAGTTCTTC. It specifies CAWTGTVPYNEQFF.

This clonotype occurred many times. The V gene is TRBV4-3, the J gene TRBJ2-1; the D gene is possibly TRBD1 (6 bases). Trimming removed 3 bases from V and 7 bases from J, with 10 bases in between. Germline V gene sequence: CDR1 LGHNA, CDR2 YSLEER. The CDR3 has 13 amino acids. The DNA for the CDR3 is TGCGCCAGCAGCCAGGTACAGGGAAATGAGCAGTTCTTC. The encoded protein is CASSQVQGNEQFF.

The chain combines TRBV28 with TRBJ1-1, with D perhaps matching TRBD1 (5 bases). There are 14 residues in the CDR3. The V gene's germline CDR1 is MDHEN and CDR2 SYDVKM. V was pared by 6 bases and J by 3 bases, with 14 bases between. In nucleotides, the CDR3 is TGTGCCAGCAGCCCCAGGGTGGGTGACACTGAAGCTTTCTTT. It specifies CASSPRVGDTEAFF.

Ten or more counts support this clonotype. The rearrangement links TRBV20-1 to TRBJ2-4; 12 bases align to TRBD1. Germline values: CDR1 DFQATT, CDR2 SNEGSKA (reference sequence). Trimming cost V 0 bases and J 3 bases; bases outside gene matches: 12. There are 19 residues in the CDR3. The CDR3 is CSARDFNWGQGADKNIQYF. Written as DNA, the CDR3 is TGCAGTGCTAGAGATTTCAATTGGGGACAGGGGGCTGACAAAAACATTCAGTACTTC.

This sequence joins TRBV18 and TRBJ2-3, with TRBD2 as a possible D gene (5 bases). The ends were cut back, 2 bases at V and 4 bases at J, with 7 bases in the middle. Germline V gene lookup returns CDR1 KGHSH and CDR2 LQKENI. CDR3 length: 13 residues. The CDR3 spells CASSPAGPDTQYF. The CDR3 DNA is TGTGCCAGCTCACCAGCGGGCCCAGATACGCAGTATTTT.

This clonotype was recorded many times. The rearrangement uses TRBV3-1 and TRBJ1-1, with a tentative D call TRBD1 (5 bases). CDR3 size: 13 residues. Per germline, CDR1 LGHDT and CDR2 YNNKEL (reference sequence). V was trimmed by 1 base and J by 10 bases, leaving 13 bases between them. The CDR3 DNA reads TGTGCCAGCAGCCAAGTAGAGGGGTTCAGAGCTTTCTTT. It specifies CASSQVEGFRAFF.

The table lists this clonotype with a few counts. The CDR3 sequence is CASSYPGGGANNEQFF. DNA for the CDR3: TGTGCCAGCAGTTACCCTGGTGGGGGGGCGAATAATGAGCAGTTCTTC. V gene TRBV6-5 combines with J gene TRBJ2-1, with a weak D call TRBD2 (7 bases). The germline V and J ends were trimmed by 2 bases and 7 bases, with 18 bases remaining between them. The germline V gene encodes CDR1 MNHEY and CDR2 SVGAGI. CDR3 size: 16 residues.

Ten or more counts support this clonotype. The rearrangement links TRBV15 to TRBJ1-3, with unresolved D. CDR1 and CDR2 from the germline V gene are LNHNV and YYDKDF (reference sequence). Trimming took off 4 bases at V and 0 bases at J, with 10 bases between the two ends. The CDR3 is made up of 15 amino acids. CDR3 sequence reads: CATSTRPTSGNTIYF. CDR3 in DNA: TGTGCCACCAGCACCCGACCGACCTCTGGAAACACCATATATTTT.

The sample holds a few counts of this clonotype. Possible read error: a much larger clone is one base away. The chain recombines TRBV20-1 with TRBJ2-2; D might be TRBD2 (5 bases). The V gene lost 1 base and the J gene lost 2 bases, with 11 bases spanning the gap. The CDR3 sequence is 15 residues long. The V gene's germline CDR1 is DFQATT and CDR2 SNEGSKA (reference sequence). CDR3 bases: TGCAGTGCTAGAGTTTCGGACTCCAACACCGGGGAGCTGTTTTTT. It yields the protein CSARVSDSNTGELFF.

A few counts support this clonotype. The CDR3 DNA sequence: TGTGCCAGCAGTTTATATGGCGGGGGAACGGGTGAAGCTTTCTTT. Its translation is CASSLYGGGTGEAFF. The chain recombines TRBV28 with TRBJ1-1; D may be TRBD1 (5 bases). Germline CDR1 reads MDHEN; CDR2 reads SYDVKM. The germline V and J ends were trimmed by 1 base and 7 bases, with 16 bases remaining between them. The CDR3 runs 15 residues.

The CDR3 DNA reads TGCGCCAGCAGCTTTTGGGGACTAGCGGGAAGAAGCTCCTACGAGCAGTACTTC. Its translation: CASSFWGLAGRSSYEQYF. The V call is TRBV5-1, the J call TRBJ2-7, with 13 bases aligning to TRBD2. The germline CDR1 and CDR2 sequences are SGHRS and YFSETQ. With V trimmed by 2 bases and J by 0 bases, 8 bases remained unmatched. CDR3 size: 18 residues.

V usage is TRBV6-2 or TRBV6-3 and J usage is TRBJ2-2; D is perhaps TRBD1 (5 bases). The V gene lost 6 bases and the J gene lost 5 bases, with 16 bases spanning the gap. The CDR3 runs 15 residues. Germline V gene lookup returns CDR1 MNHEY and CDR2 SVGEGT. Here the CDR3 reads CASSTSLPGTGELFF. The DNA of the CDR3 is TGTGCCAGCAGCACCTCGCTCCCAGGGACCGGGGAGCTGTTTTTT.